Below are 29 T cell receptor beta chains sequenced from a single sample in a study of patients and donors after allogeneic stem cell transplantation. TCRdb independently ran MiXCR on the RT-PCR reads; one entry per CDR3 protein. The data contain 150,000 to 200,000 distinct CDR3 sequences, about 29% of them singletons. Material for sequencing was blood, either unsorted or a sorted T cell fraction (not recorded which). Source of these receptors: a human donor who was either an allogeneic HSCT recipient or a stem cell or donor lymphocyte infusion donor (not recorded which). It is not recorded whose cells these are; they may come from a transplant donor.

The sample holds a few counts of this clonotype. The V call is TRBV20-1, the J call TRBJ2-3; maybe TRBD2 (6 bases). The CDR3 consists of 15 residues. Germline V gene lookup returns CDR1 DFQATT and CDR2 SNEGSKA (reference sequence). Between the trimmed V and J ends, which lost 0 bases and 2 bases, there was a span of 12 bases. CDR3 bases: TGCAGTGCTAGAGATCTGGCGGGATCCACAGATACGCAGTATTTT. This sequence encodes CSARDLAGSTDTQYF.

CDR3 sequence: CASSLRGTGDYGYTF. Here the CDR3 DNA reads TGTGCCAGCTCACTGCGGGGAACAGGGGACTATGGCTACACCTTC. The chain uses TRBV18 and TRBJ1-2, with TRBD1 matching 7 bases. V trimming: 4 bases; J trimming: 3 bases; junction bases outside the gene matches: 8. Looked up from germline, CDR1 is KGHSH and CDR2 is LQKENI. The CDR3 has 15 residues. The variable domain in full, with the rest retrieved from reference TRBV18 and TRBJ1-2, is NAGVMQNPRHLVRRRGQEARLRCSPMKGHSHVYWYRQLPEEGLKFMVYLQKENIIDESGMPKERFSAEFPKEGPSILRIQQVVRGDSAAYFCASSLRGTGDYGYTFGSGTRLTVV.

This clonotype occurred a few times. The CDR3 sequence is CSARGSYTGELFF. The CDR3 coding sequence is TGCAGTGCTAGAGGTTCATACACCGGGGAGCTGTTTTTT. This sequence joins TRBV20-1 and TRBJ2-2, with D unclear. The V end lost 1 base, the J end lost 3 bases, and 6 bases lay between the germline ends. The CDR3 has 13 amino acids. In germline, CDR1 is DFQATT, CDR2 SNEGSKA (reference sequence).

The chain employs TRBV12-3 or TRBV12-4 and TRBJ2-5, with D hard to call. Trimming removed 3 bases from V and 2 bases from J, with 7 bases in between. This CDR3 has 13 residues. DNA of the CDR3: TGTGCCAGCAGTTTCTACTCACAAGAGACCCAGTACTTC. Its protein is CASSFYSQETQYF.

This clonotype appeared many times. This chain uses TRBV6-5 with TRBJ1-2; 8 bases agree with TRBD1. Germline CDR1 MNHEY, CDR2 SVGAGI. The CDR3 covers 14 residues. Trimming at V came to 10 bases and at J to 4 bases, leaving 11 bases not matched to a gene. The CDR3 sequence is CATSRDRTAYGYTF. The CDR3 coding sequence is TGTGCCACCTCAAGGGACAGGACTGCCTATGGCTACACCTTC.

There are many counts of this clonotype. One end of the junction is discordant with germline, which a read error may explain. The chain employs TRBV5-1 and TRBJ1-4; D gene uncertain. Germline values: CDR1 SGHRS, CDR2 YFSETQ. This CDR3 has 12 residues. Here the CDR3 reads CASSFDTGRHVF. CDR3 coding DNA: TGCGCCAGCAGCTTCGATACCGGGAGACATGTCTTT.

The chain couples TRBV7-9 to TRBJ1-1; 7 positions match TRBD1. This CDR3 region has 12 residues. With V trimmed by 6 bases and J by 7 bases, 5 bases remained unmatched. CDR1 and CDR2 (germline): SEHNR, FQNEAQ (reference sequence). CDR3 in DNA: TGTGCCAGCAGGCGACAGGGTTTTGAAGCTTTCTTT. Its protein is CASRRQGFEAFF.

This clonotype showed up just a few times. The V and J genes are TRBV2 and TRBJ1-5; possibly TRBD1 for D (6 bases). From germline, CDR1 is SNHLY and CDR2 FYNNEI. The CDR3 runs to 15 residues. Trimming took 4 bases from V and 10 from J, leaving 20 bases between them. This CDR3 reads CASSGDGGLVGPQHF. The CDR3 DNA follows: TGTGCCAGCAGTGGGGACGGGGGGCTAGTGGGCCCCCAGCATTTT.

The chain has TRBV18 and TRBJ1-5; D possibly corresponds to TRBD1 (5 bases). Trimming took off 3 bases at V and 6 bases at J, with 9 bases between the two ends. The CDR3 length is 13 residues. Germline V gene sequence: CDR1 KGHSH, CDR2 LQKENI. CDR3 bases: TGTGCCAGCTCACCTATGGGACGTCAGCCCCAGCATTTT. This sequence encodes CASSPMGRQPQHF. Combining the CDR3 with reference TRBV18 and TRBJ1-5 gives the whole variable domain NAGVMQNPRHLVRRRGQEARLRCSPMKGHSHVYWYRQLPEEGLKFMVYLQKENIIDESGMPKERFSAEFPKEGPSILRIQQVVRGDSAAYFCASSPMGRQPQHFGDGTRLSIL.

This clonotype came up a few times. This chain connects TRBV11-2 to TRBJ1-3; D remains unclear. V lost 0 bases and J lost 0, with 6 bases in between. This CDR3 is built from 15 residues. The germline V gene encodes CDR1 SGHAT and CDR2 FQNNGV. DNA for the CDR3: TGTGCCAGCAGCTTAGAGGGCCACTCTGGAAACACCATATATTTT. Its translation: CASSLEGHSGNTIYF.

This chain links TRBV15 with TRBJ2-3; TRBD2 is a possible D gene (6 bases). The V end lost 5 bases, the J end lost 0 bases, and 15 bases lay between the germline ends. Per germline, CDR1 LNHNV and CDR2 YYDKDF (reference sequence). The CDR3 loop spans 16 amino acids. CDR3 sequence: CATSSGTSSSTDTQYF. CDR3 DNA sequence: TGTGCCACCAGCTCAGGGACTTCGTCTAGCACAGATACGCAGTATTTT.

This chain uses TRBV6-2 or TRBV6-3 with TRBJ2-7; TRBD2 aligns across 9 bases. The junction had 10 bases not matched to a gene; V was cut back by 3 bases and J by 4 bases. Germline V gene sequence: CDR1 MNHEY, CDR2 SVGEGT. The CDR3 totals 16 residues. As DNA, the CDR3 is TGTGCCAGCAGTTATCGAGGCGGGAGGGCCATGTACGAGCAGTACTTC. It specifies CASSYRGGRAMYEQYF.

This chain connects TRBV10-3 to TRBJ2-3; tentative D call: TRBD1 (5 bases). Per the germline V gene, CDR1 is ENHRY and CDR2 is SYGVKD. CDR3 size: 13 residues. V lost 7 bases and J 10 bases, leaving 18 bases between the germline ends. The CDR3: CAIIAQGFKAQYF. CDR3 bases: TGTGCCATCATCGCCCAGGGTTTCAAGGCGCAGTATTTT.

Only a few counts were recorded for this clonotype. The V gene is TRBV4-2, the J gene TRBJ2-7; 7 bases align to TRBD2. CDR1 is LGHNA, CDR2 YNFKEQ, per germline. V lost 3 bases to trimming and J lost 4 bases; unmatched junction nucleotides: 3. The CDR3 spans 13 residues. The CDR3 DNA follows: TGTGCCAGCAGCCAGCGGGAGCAGTACGAGCAGTACTTC. It encodes CASSQREQYEQYF.

This clonotype was seen ten or more times. CDR3 sequence reads: CASRTGNYGYTF. The CDR3 nucleotides are TGTGCCAGCAGAACAGGGAACTATGGCTACACCTTC. The chain recombines TRBV27 with TRBJ1-2; tentative D call: TRBD1 (6 bases). Germline assignment: CDR1 MNHEY and CDR2 SMNVEV (reference sequence). The length of the CDR3 is 12 residues. The V gene lost 6 bases and the J gene lost 2 bases, with 7 bases spanning the gap.

V is TRBV6-2 or TRBV6-3 and J is TRBJ2-7, with 7 bases identical to TRBD2. The trim removed 0 bases at V and 0 bases at J, leaving 11 bases unmatched. This CDR3 is built from 18 residues. Germline-derived CDR1 and CDR2 are MNHEY and SVGEGT. The CDR3 nucleotides are TGTGCCAGCAGTTACTCGATAGCGCCTAGCGGTAGCTCCTACGAGCAGTACTTC. This translates into CASSYSIAPSGSSYEQYF.

This clonotype occurred many times. This chain uses TRBV6-2 or TRBV6-3 with TRBJ2-7; D gene uncertain. The CDR3 covers 15 residues. The germline V gene encodes CDR1 MNHEY and CDR2 SVGEGT. V was pared by 8 bases and J by 3 bases, with 20 bases between. For the CDR3, the DNA is TGTGCCAGCGGGGATCACACCCTCCCCCTCTACGAGCAGTACTTC. Translating it yields CASGDHTLPLYEQYF.

This clonotype has more than one count but fewer than ten. The genes are TRBV6-5 and TRBJ1-1; tentative D call: TRBD1 (5 bases). The CDR3 consists of 17 residues. V was cut by 3 bases and J by 5 bases, with 22 bases left in between. Germline CDR1 MNHEY, CDR2 SVGAGI. CDR3 amino acids: CASSYSSPSLGGTEAFF. The CDR3 region has the DNA TGTGCCAGCAGTTATTCTTCGCCCAGCCTCGGGGGGACTGAAGCTTTCTTT.

CDR3 in amino acids: CASSPPPSYEQYF. In nucleotides, the CDR3 is TGTGCCAGCAGCCCCCCCCCCTCCTACGAGCAGTACTTC. This chain connects TRBV7-9 to TRBJ2-7; no clear D. The CDR3 loop spans 13 amino acids. CDR1 is SEHNR and CDR2 is FQNEAQ in the germline V gene (reference sequence). The ends were cut back, 5 bases at V and 0 bases at J, with 8 bases in the middle.

This clonotype appeared many times. V is TRBV9 and J is TRBJ2-1, with 12 bases matching TRBD2. This CDR3 is 15 amino acids long. The V segment lost 4 bases and the J segment 6 bases; nucleotides outside the gene matches: 5. Germline CDR1 is SGDLS and CDR2 is YYNGEE. The DNA for the CDR3 is TGTGCCAGCAGCCCCAGACTAGCGGGAGCCAATGAGCAGTTCTTC. Its translation: CASSPRLAGANEQFF.

This clonotype was seen a few times. CDR3 bases: TGTGCCAGCAGCCTTTTAGGGGGCGCCTCTGGAAACACCATATATTTT. Its translation is CASSLLGGASGNTIYF. This chain joins TRBV7-2 and TRBJ1-3; TRBD1 agrees at 7 bases. Germline CDR1 is SGHTA and CDR2 is FQGNSA. V shed 5 bases and J 0 bases; nucleotides not matched to a gene: 7. CDR3 length equals 16 residues.

The chain recombines TRBV5-1 with TRBJ2-4, with D possibly being TRBD2 (6 bases). This CDR3 is built from 14 residues. The V gene lost 0 bases and the J gene lost 8 bases, with 12 bases spanning the gap. Germline V lookup: CDR1 SGHRS, CDR2 YFSETQ. The CDR3, as DNA: TGCGCCAGCAGCTTGGCGGAGGGGTTGGACATTCAGTACTTC. Residues: CASSLAEGLDIQYF.

J is TRBJ2-4 and V is TRBV11-2; weak D call: TRBD2 (5 bases). Germline assignment: CDR1 SGHAT and CDR2 FQNNGV. CDR3 length: 17 residues. V was pared by 3 bases and J by 0 bases, with 15 bases between. The CDR3 region is CASSLREGPLAKNIQYF. CDR3 coding DNA: TGTGCCAGCAGCTTGCGAGAGGGTCCCTTAGCCAAAAACATTCAGTACTTC.

This clonotype has a handful of counts. CDR3 protein: CASGTGSNQPQHF. The CDR3 DNA sequence: TGTGCCAGTGGGACAGGGTCAAATCAGCCCCAGCATTTT. The rearrangement uses TRBV6-6 and TRBJ1-5; 9 bases match TRBD1. V gave up 9 bases and J gave up 4 bases; unmatched junction bases: 4. This CDR3 is 13 amino acids long. Germline-derived CDR1 and CDR2 are MNHNY and SVGAGI (reference sequence).

This clonotype was counted only a few times. The rearrangement links TRBV4-3 to TRBJ2-7; 8 nucleotides line up with TRBD1. Germline V lookup: CDR1 LGHNA, CDR2 YSLEER. V shed 8 bases and J 2 bases; nucleotides not matched to a gene: 11. The CDR3 totals 15 residues. The CDR3 DNA sequence: TGCGCCAGCTCCCAAGAGGGACAGGCAACCTACGAGCAGTACTTC. Protein: CASSQEGQATYEQYF.

This clonotype came up many times. V and J are TRBV24-1 and TRBJ1-2; D gene uncertain. With 9 bases removed from V and 10 bases from J, the gap between germline ends came to 11 bases. Germline V CDR1 and CDR2: KGHDR, SFDVKD. This CDR3 is 10 amino acids long. The CDR3 DNA reads as TGTGCCACCCCCCGGGTAGCCTACACCTTC. Translating gives CATPRVAYTF.

The chain uses TRBV7-8 and TRBJ2-5; D remains unclear. The CDR3 has 13 amino acids. V was pared by 0 bases and J by 5 bases, with 7 bases between. The germline V gene encodes CDR1 SGHVS and CDR2 FQNEAQ. The CDR3 protein is CASSLAPSETQYF. Here the CDR3 DNA reads TGTGCCAGCAGCTTAGCTCCGAGCGAGACCCAGTACTTC.

This clonotype came up a few times. The chain couples TRBV27 to TRBJ2-3; 9 nucleotides match TRBD2. The germline CDR1 and CDR2 sequences are MNHEY and SMNVEV (reference sequence). The CDR3 has 17 residues. Germline trimming cut 1 base from V and 1 base from J; bases unmatched to any gene: 6. The CDR3 sequence is CASSLLAGLARTDTQYF. In DNA, the CDR3 is TGTGCCAGCAGTTTATTGGCGGGACTAGCCCGCACAGATACGCAGTATTTT.

The sample holds one count of this clonotype. The V call is TRBV20-1, the J call TRBJ2-7, with TRBD2 identical over 13 bases. Germline CDR1 is DFQATT and CDR2 is SNEGSKA (reference sequence). V shed 3 bases, J shed 5 bases, and the junction held 10 bases outside the gene matches. This CDR3 region has 16 residues. In nucleotides, the CDR3 is TGCAGTGCTAGCCCCCCACAGGGACTAGCGGGAAACGAGCAGTACTTC. It translates to CSASPPQGLAGNEQYF.